This T cell receptor (beta chain) was captured in a study of beta chain features in type 1 diabetes. Overall study results and limits: PCR may have favored shorter templates equally in patients and controls. The study found moderately but significantly shorter TCRB CDR3s in all four CD4+ subsets of Type 1 diabetes patients.

The entirety of the isolated RNA underwent reverse transcription, so expressed TCRB transcripts were sequenced. TCRdb's table, derived via immunoSEQ multiplex PCR, lists solely in-frame clones and lacks some. The sample carries 250,000 or so clones, approximately 20% recorded once. The table lists this clone with a few counts. Its cognate antigen is unknown. Trimming left V 6 bases short and J 3 bases short, with 15 bases between. CDR1 is MNHEY and CDR2 is SVGAGI in the germline V gene. The CDR3 is 14 amino acids. The sequencing sample was made of naive CD4+ T cells from blood. The genes are TRBV6-5 and TRBJ2-7; possibly TRBD2 for D (5 bases). This TCR derives from a middle-aged woman with type 1 diabetes. CDR3 DNA sequence: TGTGCCAGCAGCCGCCAAGAGGGCTACTACGAGCAGTACTTC. It is translated as CASSRQEGYYEQYF.